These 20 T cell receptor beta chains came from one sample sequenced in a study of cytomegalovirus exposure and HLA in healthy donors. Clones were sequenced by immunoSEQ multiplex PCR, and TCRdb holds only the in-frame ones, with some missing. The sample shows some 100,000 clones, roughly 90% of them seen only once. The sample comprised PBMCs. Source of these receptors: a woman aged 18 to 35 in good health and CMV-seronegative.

CDR3 region: CASSPGLNNEQFF. The DNA for the CDR3 is TGTGCCAGCAGTCCGGGACTAAACAATGAGCAGTTCTTC. The chain combines TRBV28 with TRBJ2-1, with TRBD2 matching 7 bases. CDR3 length: 13 residues. J gave up 5 bases and V 5 bases, and 3 bases lay outside the gene matches. Germline V gene data show CDR1 as MDHEN and CDR2 as SYDVKM.

CDR3 residues: CAISGGANTGELFF. In DNA, the CDR3 is TGTGCCATCAGTGGCGGGGCGAACACCGGGGAGCTGTTTTTT. The genes are TRBV10-3 and TRBJ2-2; possibly TRBD2 for D (6 bases). Germline-derived CDR1 and CDR2 are ENHRY and SYGVKD. Trimming cost V 4 bases and J 0 bases, with 6 bases left between them. This CDR3 is 14 amino acids long.

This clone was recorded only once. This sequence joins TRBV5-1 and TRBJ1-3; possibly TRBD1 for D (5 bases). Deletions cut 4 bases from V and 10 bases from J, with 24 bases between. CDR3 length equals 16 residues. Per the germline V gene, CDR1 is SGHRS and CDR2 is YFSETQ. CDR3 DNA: TGCGCCAGCAGCCCTTTTCACGGAGACAGCAGTACTACCATATATTTT. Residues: CASSPFHGDSSTTIYF.

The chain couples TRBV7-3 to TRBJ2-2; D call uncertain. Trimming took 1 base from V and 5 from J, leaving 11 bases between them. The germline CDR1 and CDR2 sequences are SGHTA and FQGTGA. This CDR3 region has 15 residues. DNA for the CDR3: TGTGCCAGCAGCTTAAACCCGGGTTGGACCGGGGAGCTGTTTTTT. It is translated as CASSLNPGWTGELFF.

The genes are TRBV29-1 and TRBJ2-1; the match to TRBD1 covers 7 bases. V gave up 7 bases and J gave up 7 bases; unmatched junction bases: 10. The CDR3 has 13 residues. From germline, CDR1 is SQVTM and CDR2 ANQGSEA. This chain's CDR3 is CSGSTGLGNEQFF. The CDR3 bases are TGCAGCGGGTCGACAGGGTTAGGAAATGAGCAGTTCTTC.

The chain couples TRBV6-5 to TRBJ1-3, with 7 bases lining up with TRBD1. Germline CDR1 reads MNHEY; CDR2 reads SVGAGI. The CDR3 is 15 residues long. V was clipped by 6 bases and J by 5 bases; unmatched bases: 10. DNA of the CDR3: TGTGCCAGCAGACAGGGACAGTACGGGAGAAACACCATATATTTT. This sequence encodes CASRQGQYGRNTIYF.

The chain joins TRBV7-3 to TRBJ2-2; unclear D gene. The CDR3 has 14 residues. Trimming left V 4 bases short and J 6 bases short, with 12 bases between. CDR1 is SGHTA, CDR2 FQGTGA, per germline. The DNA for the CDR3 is TGTGCCAGCAGCTCCCTGGTCCAGTCCGGGGAGCTGTTTTTT. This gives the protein CASSSLVQSGELFF.

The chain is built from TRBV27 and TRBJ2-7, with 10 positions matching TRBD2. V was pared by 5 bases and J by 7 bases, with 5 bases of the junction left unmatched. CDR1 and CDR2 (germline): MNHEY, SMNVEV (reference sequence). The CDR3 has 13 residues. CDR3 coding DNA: TGTGCCAGCAGTCTACCTAGCGGGAGAGAGCAGTACTTC. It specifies CASSLPSGREQYF.

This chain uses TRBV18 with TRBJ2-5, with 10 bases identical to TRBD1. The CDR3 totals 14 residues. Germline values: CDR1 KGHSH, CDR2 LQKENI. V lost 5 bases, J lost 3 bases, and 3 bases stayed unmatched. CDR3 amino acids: CASSIGTGEETQYF. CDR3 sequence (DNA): TGTGCCAGCTCAATAGGGACAGGGGAAGAGACCCAGTACTTC.

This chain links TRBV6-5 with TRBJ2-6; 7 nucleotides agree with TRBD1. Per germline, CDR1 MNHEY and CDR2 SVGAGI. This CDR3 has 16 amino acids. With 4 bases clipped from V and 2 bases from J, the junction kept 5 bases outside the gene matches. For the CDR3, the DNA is TGTGCCAGCAGTTTCGAAGGGGGCGCTGGGGCCAACGTCCTGACTTTC. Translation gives CASSFEGGAGANVLTF.

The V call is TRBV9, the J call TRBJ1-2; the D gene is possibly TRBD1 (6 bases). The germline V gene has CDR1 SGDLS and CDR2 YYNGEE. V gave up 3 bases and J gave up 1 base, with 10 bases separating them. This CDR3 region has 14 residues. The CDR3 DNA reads TGTGCCAGCAGCGCGGGACAACTTAACTATGGCTACACCTTC. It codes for CASSAGQLNYGYTF.

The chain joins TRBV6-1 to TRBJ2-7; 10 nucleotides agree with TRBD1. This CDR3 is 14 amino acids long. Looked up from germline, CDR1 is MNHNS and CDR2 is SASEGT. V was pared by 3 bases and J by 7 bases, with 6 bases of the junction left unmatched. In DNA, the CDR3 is TGTGCCAGCAGTGAGCCGGGACAGGGGTTTGAGCAGTACTTC. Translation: CASSEPGQGFEQYF.

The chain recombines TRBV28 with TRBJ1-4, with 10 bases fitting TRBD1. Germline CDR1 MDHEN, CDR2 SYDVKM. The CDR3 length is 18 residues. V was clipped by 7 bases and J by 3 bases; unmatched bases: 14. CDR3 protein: CASNTGQGFVMANEKLFF. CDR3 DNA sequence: TGTGCCAGCAATACGGGACAGGGGTTCGTCATGGCTAATGAAAAACTGTTTTTT.

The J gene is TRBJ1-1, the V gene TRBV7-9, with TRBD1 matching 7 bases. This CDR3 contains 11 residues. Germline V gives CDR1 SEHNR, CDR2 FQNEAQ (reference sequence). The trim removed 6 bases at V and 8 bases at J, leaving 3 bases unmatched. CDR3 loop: CASSRGLEAFF. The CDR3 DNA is TGTGCCAGCAGTAGGGGGCTCGAAGCTTTCTTT.

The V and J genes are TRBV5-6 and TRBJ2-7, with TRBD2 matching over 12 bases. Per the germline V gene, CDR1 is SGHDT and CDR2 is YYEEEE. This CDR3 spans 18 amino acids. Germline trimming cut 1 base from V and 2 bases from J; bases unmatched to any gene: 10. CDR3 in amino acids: CASSLWTSGTLGPYEQYF. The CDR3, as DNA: TGTGCCAGCAGCTTGTGGACTAGCGGGACTTTGGGTCCCTACGAGCAGTACTTC.

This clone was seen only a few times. The CDR3, as DNA: TGTGCCAGCAGTGAGCTAGCGGGGGGGAGCACAGATACGCAGTATTTT. Protein sequence: CASSELAGGSTDTQYF. J is TRBJ2-3 and V is TRBV2, with TRBD2 identical over 12 bases. CDR3 length: 16 residues. Germline V gene sequence: CDR1 SNHLY, CDR2 FYNNEI. Losses at the gene ends were 3 bases for V and 0 bases for J; bases not matched to a gene: 1.

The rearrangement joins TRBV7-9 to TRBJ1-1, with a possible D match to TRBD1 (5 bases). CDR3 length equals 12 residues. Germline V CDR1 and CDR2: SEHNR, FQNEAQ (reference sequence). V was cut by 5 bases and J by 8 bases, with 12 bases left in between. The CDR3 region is CASSRGDVEAFF. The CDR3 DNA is TGTGCCAGCAGCCGGGGGGACGTCGAAGCTTTCTTT.

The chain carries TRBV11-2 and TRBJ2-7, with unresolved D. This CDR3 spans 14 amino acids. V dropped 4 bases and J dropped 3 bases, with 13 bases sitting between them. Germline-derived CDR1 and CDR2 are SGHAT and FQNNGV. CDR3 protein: CASSSSTAYYEQYF. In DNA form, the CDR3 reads TGTGCCAGCAGCTCCTCTACAGCCTACTACGAGCAGTACTTC.

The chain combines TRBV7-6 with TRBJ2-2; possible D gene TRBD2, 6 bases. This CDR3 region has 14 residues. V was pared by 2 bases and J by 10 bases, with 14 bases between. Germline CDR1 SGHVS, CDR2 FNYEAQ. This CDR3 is CASSLREDAAELFF. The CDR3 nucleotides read TGTGCCAGCAGCTTAAGGGAGGATGCCGCGGAGCTGTTTTTT. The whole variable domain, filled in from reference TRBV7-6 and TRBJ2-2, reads GAGVSQSPRYKVTKRGQDVALRCDPISGHVSLYWYRQALGQGPEFLTYFNYEAQQDKSGLPNDRFSAERPEGSISTLTIQRTEQRDSAMYRCASSLREDAAELFFGEGSRLTVL.

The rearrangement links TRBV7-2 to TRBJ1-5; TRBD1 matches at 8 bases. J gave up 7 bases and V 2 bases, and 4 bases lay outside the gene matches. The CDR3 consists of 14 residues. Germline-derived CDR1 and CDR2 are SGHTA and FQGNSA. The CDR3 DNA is TGTGCCAGCAGCTTACAGGGGGCGAAACAGCCCCAGCATTTT. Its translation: CASSLQGAKQPQHF.